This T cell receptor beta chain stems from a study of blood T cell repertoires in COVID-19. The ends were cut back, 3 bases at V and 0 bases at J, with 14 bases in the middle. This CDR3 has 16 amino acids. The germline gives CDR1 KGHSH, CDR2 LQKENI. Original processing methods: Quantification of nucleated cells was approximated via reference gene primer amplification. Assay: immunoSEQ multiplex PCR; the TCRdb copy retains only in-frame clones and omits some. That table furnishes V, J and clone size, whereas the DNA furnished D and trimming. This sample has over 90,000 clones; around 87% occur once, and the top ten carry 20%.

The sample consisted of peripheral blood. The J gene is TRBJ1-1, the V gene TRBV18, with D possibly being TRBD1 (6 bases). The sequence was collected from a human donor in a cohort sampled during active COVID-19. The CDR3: CASSPPQDRMNTEAFF. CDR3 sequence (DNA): TGTGCCAGCTCACCGCCTCAAGACAGGATGAACACTGAAGCTTTCTTT.